This TCR beta chain was captured by sequencing in a study of T cell responses to AZD1222 COVID-19 vaccine. CDR3 size: 14 residues. With 6 bases removed from V and 5 bases from J, the gap between germline ends came to 14 bases. Germline lookup yields CDR1 MGHRA and CDR2 YSYEKL. A word on this clone: Other DNA sequences in this specimen translate into the identical CDR3.

The assay was immunoSEQ multiplex PCR, and TCRdb's table has in-frame clones only and misses some. The sample includes 140,000 to 150,000 clones, approximately 91% of them seen just once. Sequences were derived from peripheral blood, sampled 28 days after the second AZD1222 dose. This TCR was sampled from an adult who received the AZD1222 COVID-19 vaccine. The chain employs TRBV4-1 and TRBJ1-5; possibly TRBD1 for D (6 bases). The CDR3 protein is CASSPGQSDQPQHF. The CDR3 nucleotides are TGCGCCAGCAGTCCCGGACAGTCAGATCAGCCCCAGCATTTT.